This TCR beta chain was documented in a study of a mutant IDH1 vaccine in newly diagnosed glioma (dated by TCRdb to the early 2020s). With respect to the entire study: The approximately 29 treated patients were approximately 62% male and around 38% female, with a mean age of around 40 years. Prior to enrollment, standard therapy consisting of radiotherapy alone, temozolomide alone, or radiochemotherapy with temozolomide had been administered to patients, with the combination being received by most patients. Peripheral blood was drawn at six visits: V03 (baseline), V05, V07, V10, V12 and V13. Longitudinal TCRB deep sequencing was performed for about 25 treated patients wherever samples were available for exploratory analyses.

The time point tag for this specimen amounts to: baseline, week 1 (first vaccination visit). This specimen's treatment or condition label, per the study, means: pre-vaccination baseline after standard-of-care therapy. All donors had newly diagnosed IDH1-mutant astrocytomas of WHO grade 3 or 4 that showed loss of nuclear ATRX. The samples were drawn from NOA16, a multicentre, single-arm, open-label phase I trial in Germany that tested a mutant IDH1 peptide vaccine in humans for the first time. Blood drawn at visit V03 was used as the baseline sample for immunogenicity testing. The DNeasy Blood and Tissue Kit was used to extract genomic DNA from EDTA blood for TCRB sequencing. Receptor amplification or capture employed the immunoSEQ multiplex PCR assay. Rearranged TCR beta chain sequences were amplified with the hsTCRB Kit following the manufacturer's protocol. TCRB libraries were sequenced on an Illumina MiSeq. The authors processed their data as follows. The kit vendor's proprietary platform handled demultiplexing, trimming and gene mapping. TCRdb limited this immuneACCESS table to in-frame rearrangements with V and J called. A share of clones is missing; checked studies link under half to unresolved V genes, and the rest is unexplained. D and trimming come from the DNA, and the V and J calls and clone size come from that table. For this sample there are about 96,000 clones; 80% appear just once. The top ten constitute 7.5% of the sample.

The germline V gene yields MDHEN for CDR1 and SYDVKM for CDR2. Relative to germline, V is missing 5 bases and J is missing 3 bases, with 8 bases of the junction outside any gene match. The CDR3, cysteine through phenylalanine, is 16 amino acids long. Only the CDR3 part of the read is kept: 48 bases, read in frame from the first base. What the work shows at the level of the full study, not this receptor alone: Immune responses induced by the vaccine were seen in approximately 93% of patients across multiple MHC alleles. Pseudoprogression seemed to be unrelated to changes in the top peripheral T cell clonotypes found by TCRB sequencing. It was noted by the authors that analyses of patient blood samples could not be reproduced owing to sample limitations. Availability determined which PBMC samples were chosen for TCRB deep sequencing.

This clone was seen a handful of times. The antigen it binds to is not known. Base qualities are not recorded, but no much larger clone differs from it by a single base. The specimen comprised PBMCs, sampled from a glioma patient treated with radiotherapy, temozolomide or both. The receptor was derived from a middle-aged man with glioma. The chain is made from TRBV28 and TRBJ1-1; 11 middle bases align to TRBD1. Read as DNA, the sequence is TGTGCCAGCAGTCCCGGGACAGGGGGTACTGACACTGAAGCTTTCTTT. Its protein is CASSPGTGGTDTEAFF.